The source of this TCR beta chain is a study of cytomegalovirus exposure and HLA in healthy donors. 13 Jbeta primers and 60 Vbeta primers were used for the PCR. Only in-frame clones appear in the TCRdb table, and some are missing; sequencing was by immunoSEQ multiplex PCR. This table has roughly 290,000 clones, over 85% appearing once. Trimming left V 8 bases short and J 4 bases short, with 14 bases between. Germline CDR1 reads LNHNV; CDR2 reads YYDKDF (reference sequence). This CDR3 has 13 amino acids. The TCR comes from a woman between 18 and 30 years old in good health and CMV-seronegative. Sequencing input: PBMCs. The chain is built from TRBV15 and TRBJ1-1, with a tentative D call TRBD1 (6 bases). The CDR3 loop is CATREGRGTEAFF. The CDR3 DNA sequence: TGTGCCACCCGGGAGGGCAGGGGCACTGAAGCTTTCTTT.